This T cell receptor (beta chain) was profiled in a study of CD8 T cells in Susac syndrome. Germline-derived CDR1 and CDR2 are SGHVS and FNYEAQ. V was pared by 4 bases and J by 7 bases, with 7 bases of the junction left unmatched. This CDR3 comprises 15 residues. Random hexamers primed reverse transcription of roughly 0.5 to 1 ug RNA. The method of amplification for TCR beta CDR3 was immunoSEQ multiplex PCR, covering 54 Vbeta and 13 Jbeta. From the immunoSEQ multiplex PCR reads, TCRdb called clonotypes with MiXCR, one entry per CDR3 protein. Among about 190,000 distinct CDR3 sequences, roughly 92% were seen once, and the ten largest hold 0.1%. Sequencing targeted TCR beta in blood CD8+ and CD4+ T cells.

Source material: CD4+ T cells from PBMCs. The gene calls are TRBV7-6 and TRBJ2-3, with 11 bases aligning to TRBD2. This TCR was recovered from a human donor in good health. This chain's CDR3 is CASSSTSGGPNTQYF. In nucleotides, the CDR3 is TGTGCCAGCAGCTCAACTAGCGGGGGACCAAATACGCAGTATTTT. Using reference TRBV7-6 and TRBJ2-3 for the parts outside the CDR3, the full variable domain is GAGVSQSPRYKVTKRGQDVALRCDPISGHVSLYWYRQALGQGPEFLTYFNYEAQQDKSGLPNDRFSAERPEGSISTLTIQRTEQRDSAMYRCASSSTSGGPNTQYFGPGTRLTVL.